This record looks at one T cell receptor beta chain sequence and its context. This may come from a read error, since a much larger clone is one base off. Using two-round multiplex PCR, the authors amplified TCR beta CDR3 from genomic DNA. Primers targeting each individual TRBV and TRBJ gene were applied in first-round PCR. TCRdb re-called the multiplex PCR reads through MiXCR, storing one row per CDR3 protein. The table shows about 22,000 distinct CDR3 sequences, with 35% to 50% occurring only once. This sample is part of a study of prognosis after radiotherapy for stage I lung cancer. About the study: The non-small cell lung cancer patients were all considered medically inoperable, with comorbidities accounting for this in some twelve of them.

The origin of this receptor is a donor older than 45 with non-small cell lung cancer. The sequencing used PBMCs, collected before or after stereotactic body radiation therapy (not recorded which).

The CDR3 reads CSVAGTRLRDIQYF. The CDR3, as DNA: TGCAGCGTAGCCGGGACACGGCTCAGGGACATTCAGTACTTC. The gene calls are TRBV29-1 and TRBJ2-4, with TRBD1 as a possible D gene (6 bases). CDR3 length: 14 residues. Trimming stripped 6 bases from V and 8 bases from J, with 20 bases between. Looked up from germline, CDR1 is SQVTM and CDR2 is ANQGSEA.